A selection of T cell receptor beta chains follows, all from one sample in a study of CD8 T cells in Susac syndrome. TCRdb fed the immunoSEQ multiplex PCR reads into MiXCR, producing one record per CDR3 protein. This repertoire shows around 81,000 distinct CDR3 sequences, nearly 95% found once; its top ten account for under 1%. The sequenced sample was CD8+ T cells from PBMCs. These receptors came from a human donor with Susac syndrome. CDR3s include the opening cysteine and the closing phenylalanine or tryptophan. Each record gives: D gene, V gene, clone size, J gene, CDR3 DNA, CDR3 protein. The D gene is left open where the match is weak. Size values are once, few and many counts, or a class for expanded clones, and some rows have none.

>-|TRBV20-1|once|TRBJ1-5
TGCAGTGCTAGTAGGTCAGGGGACTTCGGCAATCAGCCCCAGCATTTT
CSASRSGDFGNQPQHF
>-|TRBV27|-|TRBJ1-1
TGTGCCACCTGGACAGCCTACACTGAAGCTTTCTTT
CATWTAYTEAFF
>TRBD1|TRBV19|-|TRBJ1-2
TGTGCCAGTACCCCGCAGGGACAGGGGTTCGGCTACACCTTC
CASTPQGQGFGYTF
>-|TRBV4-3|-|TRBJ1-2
TGCGCCAGCAGCCAGTACAGTGCTAACTATGGCTACACCTTC
CASSQYSANYGYTF
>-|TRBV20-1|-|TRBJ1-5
TGCAGTGCTCGCGAAAGTTCGTCAGGCCGCAATCAGCCCCAGCATTTT
CSARESSSGRNQPQHF
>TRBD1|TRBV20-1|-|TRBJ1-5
TGCAGTGCTAGAGTTACTGACAGGGTCGGCAATCAGCCCCAGCATTTT
CSARVTDRVGNQPQHF
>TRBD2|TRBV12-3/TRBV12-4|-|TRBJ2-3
TGTGCCAGCAGTCCGGCTAGCGGGAGAGTAGGCACAGATACGCAGTATTTT
CASSPASGRVGTDTQYF
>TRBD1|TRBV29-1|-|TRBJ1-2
TGCAGCGTTGCGGGGACAGGTTATGGCTACACCTTC
CSVAGTGYGYTF
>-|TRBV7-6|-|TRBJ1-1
TGTGCCAGCAGCTTAGCTGGATTTACAGGAGTCTACACTGAAGCTTTCTTT
CASSLAGFTGVYTEAFF
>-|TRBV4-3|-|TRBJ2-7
TGCGCCAGCAGCCAAGTTTCATCCGGGGAGGTCCTCTCCTACGAGCAGTACTTC
CASSQVSSGEVLSYEQYF
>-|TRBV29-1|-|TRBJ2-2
TGCAGCGCCCTCGGACCTAACACCGGGGAGCTGTTTTTT
CSALGPNTGELFF
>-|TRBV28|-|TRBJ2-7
TGTGCCAGCATGATGGGAACCTACGAGCAGTACTTC
CASMMGTYEQYF
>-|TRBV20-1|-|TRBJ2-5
TGCAGTGCTAGTCGGCCAGGGTACGGGGAGACCCAGTACTTC
CSASRPGYGETQYF
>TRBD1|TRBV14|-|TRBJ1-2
TGTGCCAGCAGCCAGGGGACAGGGGACTATGGCTACACCTTC
CASSQGTGDYGYTF
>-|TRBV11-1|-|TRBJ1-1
TGTGCCAGCAGCTACGCGATGAACACTGAAGCTTTCTTT
CASSYAMNTEAFF
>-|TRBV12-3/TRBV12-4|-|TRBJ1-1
TGTGCCAGCAGGCGGGGGAACACTGAAGCTTTCTTT
CASRRGNTEAFF
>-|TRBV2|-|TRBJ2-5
TGTGCCAGCAGTGAATATGTGACTCAGAGAGAAGGGACCCAGTACTTC
CASSEYVTQREGTQYF
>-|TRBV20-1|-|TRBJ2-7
TGCAGTGCTAGAGATTTAGGGGGGGCCTACGAGCAGTACTTC
CSARDLGGAYEQYF
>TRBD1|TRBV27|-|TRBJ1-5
TGTGCCAGCAGTTTCGGACAGGGAGGCAATCAGCCCCAGCATTTT
CASSFGQGGNQPQHF
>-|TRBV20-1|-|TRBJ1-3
TGCAGTGTTCCGGAGGCTACTGAAGCTGGAAACACCATATATTTT
CSVPEATEAGNTIYF
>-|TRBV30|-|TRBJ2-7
TGTGCCTGGAGTGTACAGGTCTACGAGCAGTACTTC
CAWSVQVYEQYF
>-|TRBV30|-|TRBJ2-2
TGTGCCTGGACTACCACCGGGGAGCTGTTTTTT
CAWTTTGELFF
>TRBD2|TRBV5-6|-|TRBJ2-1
TGTGCCAGCAGCTTGGGACTAGCGGGAGCGGGTGAGCAGTTCTTC
CASSLGLAGAGEQFF
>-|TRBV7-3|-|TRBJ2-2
TGTGCCAGCAGCTGGGGGACCGGGGAGCTGTTTTTT
CASSWGTGELFF
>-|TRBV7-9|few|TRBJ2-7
TGTGCCAGCAGCTTGTGGGACACGGACTACGAGCAGTACTTC
CASSLWDTDYEQYF
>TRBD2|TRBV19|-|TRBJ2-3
TGTGCCAGTACTCAGGGACTAGCGGGGCGGGGTACGCAGTATTTT
CASTQGLAGRGTQYF
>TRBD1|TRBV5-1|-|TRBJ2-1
TGCGCCAGCAGTTGGGGGGACAGGTTCTTCGATGAGCAGTTCTTC
CASSWGDRFFDEQFF
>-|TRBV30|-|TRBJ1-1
TGTGCCTGGACCGACAGCCGCGCTGAAGCTTTCTTT
CAWTDSRAEAFF
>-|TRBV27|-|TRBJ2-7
TGTGCCAGCAGCGGTCAGAAGGGGGGGTACGAGCAGTACTTC
CASSGQKGGYEQYF
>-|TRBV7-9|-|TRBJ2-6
TGTGCCAGGGAGTCCTCTGGGGCCAACGTCCTGACTTTC
CARESSGANVLTF
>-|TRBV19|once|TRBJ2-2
TGTGCCAGTAGTATCCTAGGATCTGGGGAGCTGTTTTTT
CASSILGSGELFF
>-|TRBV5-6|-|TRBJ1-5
TGTGCCAGCAGCTTCGGACGGTATAGCAATCAGCCCCAGCATTTT
CASSFGRYSNQPQHF
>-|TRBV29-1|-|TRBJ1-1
TGCAGCGTTGATGGGCCCCAGGCGTATGGTGAAGCTTTCTTT
CSVDGPQAYGEAFF
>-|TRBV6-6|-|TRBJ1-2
TGTGCCAGCAGTTACTCGGGGAGGGGGGGCGGCTACACCTTC
CASSYSGRGGGYTF
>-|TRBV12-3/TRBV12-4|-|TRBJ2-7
TGTGCCAGCAGTGACTTACAGACACCCAGAACCTACGAGCAGTACTTC
CASSDLQTPRTYEQYF
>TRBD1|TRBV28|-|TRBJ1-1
TGTGCCAGCAGACCGATGACAGGGGGCACTGAAGCTTTCTTT
CASRPMTGGTEAFF
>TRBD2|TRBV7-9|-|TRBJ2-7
TGTGCCAGCAACCAAGCCGGGACTAGCGTCTCCTACGAGCAGTACTTC
CASNQAGTSVSYEQYF
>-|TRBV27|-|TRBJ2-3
TGTGCCAGCAGTTGGAACAGAGGCACAGATACGCAGTATTTT
CASSWNRGTDTQYF
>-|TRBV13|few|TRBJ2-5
TGTGCCAGCATCCTAGGGACGGAAGAGACCCAGTACTTC
CASILGTEETQYF
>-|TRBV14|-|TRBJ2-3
TGTGCCAGCAGCCAAGAATTTTCAGGGCAGGACGCCTCAGATACGCAGTATTTT
CASSQEFSGQDASDTQYF
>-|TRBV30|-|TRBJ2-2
TGTGCCTGGAGCGTAGCGGTGATGGCCGGGGAGCTGTTTTTT
CAWSVAVMAGELFF
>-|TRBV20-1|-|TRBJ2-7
TGCAGTGCTAGAGCCGCCTTTGAGGGGCAGCACACCTACGAGCAGTACTTC
CSARAAFEGQHTYEQYF
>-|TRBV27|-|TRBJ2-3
TGTGCCAGCAGGCAGACAGGAAGCTTTCAAGATACGCAGTATTTT
CASRQTGSFQDTQYF
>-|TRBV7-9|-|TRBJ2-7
TGTGCCAGCAGCTGGCCGGGACCTCCCTACGAGCAGTACTTC
CASSWPGPPYEQYF
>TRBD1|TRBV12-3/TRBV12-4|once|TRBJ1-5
TGTGCCTGCAGTCATCTAATGACAGGGACCAAGGGGCAGCCCCAGCATTTT
CACSHLMTGTKGQPQHF
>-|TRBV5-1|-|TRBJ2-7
TGCGCCAGCAGCTTGGGGAGTGACCTCTACGAGCAGTACTTC
CASSLGSDLYEQYF
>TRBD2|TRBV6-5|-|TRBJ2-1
TGTGCCAGCAGTTTTTCCTGGAGCGGGGCGGGCCTTTTCTTC
CASSFSWSGAGLFF
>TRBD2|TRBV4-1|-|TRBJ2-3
TGCGCCAGCAGCCCACTAGCGGGGGGGAGCACAGATACGCAGTATTTT
CASSPLAGGSTDTQYF
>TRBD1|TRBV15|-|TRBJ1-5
TGTGCCACCAGCTCGACGACAGGGGCATACCAGCCCCAGCATTTT
CATSSTTGAYQPQHF
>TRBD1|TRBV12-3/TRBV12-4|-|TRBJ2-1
TGTGCCAGCAGCCCTGGACAGGAGTTCAATGAGCAGTTCTTC
CASSPGQEFNEQFF
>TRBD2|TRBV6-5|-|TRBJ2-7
TGTGCCAGCAGTAGATCTAGCGGGAGTCACCACGAGCAGTACTTC
CASSRSSGSHHEQYF
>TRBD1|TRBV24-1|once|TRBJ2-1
TGTGCCACCAGTGATTTGGGCGCAGGGGGCTCCTACAATGAGCAGTTCTTC
CATSDLGAGGSYNEQFF
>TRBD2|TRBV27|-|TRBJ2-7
TGTGCCAGCAGTTTGTCACGCGGGACTATCTCCTACGAGCAGTACTTC
CASSLSRGTISYEQYF
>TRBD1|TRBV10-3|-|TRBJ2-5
TGTGCCATCAGTGACGGGACAGGAGTTCAAGAGACCCAGTACTTC
CAISDGTGVQETQYF
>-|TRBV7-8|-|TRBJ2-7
TGTGCCAGCAGTTATCTGACAGGATCCTACGAGCAGTACTTC
CASSYLTGSYEQYF
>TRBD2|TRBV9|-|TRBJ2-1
TGTGCCCCTGGCCTAGCGGATAGCTCCTACAATGAGCAGTTCTTC
CAPGLADSSYNEQFF
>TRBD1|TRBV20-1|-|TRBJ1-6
TGCAGTGCTAGCGGACAGGGGAGAAACTATAATTCACCCCTCCACTTT
CSASGQGRNYNSPLHF